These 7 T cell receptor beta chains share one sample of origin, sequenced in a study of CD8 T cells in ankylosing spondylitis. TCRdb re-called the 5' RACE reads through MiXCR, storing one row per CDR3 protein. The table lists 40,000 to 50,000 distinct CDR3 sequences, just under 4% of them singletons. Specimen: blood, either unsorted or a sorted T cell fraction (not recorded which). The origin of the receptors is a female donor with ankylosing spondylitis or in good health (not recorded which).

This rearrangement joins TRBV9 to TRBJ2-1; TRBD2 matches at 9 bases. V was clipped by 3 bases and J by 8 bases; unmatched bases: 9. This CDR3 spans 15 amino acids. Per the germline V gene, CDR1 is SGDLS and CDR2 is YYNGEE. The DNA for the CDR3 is TGTGCCAGCAGCGACAGCGGGGGGCCCGGGGATGAGCAGTTCTTC. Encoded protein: CASSDSGGPGDEQFF.

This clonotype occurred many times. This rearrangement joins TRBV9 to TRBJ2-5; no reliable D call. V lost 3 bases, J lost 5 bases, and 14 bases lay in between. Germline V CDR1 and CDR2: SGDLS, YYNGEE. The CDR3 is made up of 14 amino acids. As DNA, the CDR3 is TGTGCCAGCAGCGGAGACGGTATGAGCGAGACCCAGTACTTC. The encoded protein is CASSGDGMSETQYF.

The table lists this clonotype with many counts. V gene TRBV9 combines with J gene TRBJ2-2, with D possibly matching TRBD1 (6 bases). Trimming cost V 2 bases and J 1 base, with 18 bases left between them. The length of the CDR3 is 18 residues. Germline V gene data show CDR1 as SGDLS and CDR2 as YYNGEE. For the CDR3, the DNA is TGTGCCAGCAGCGTCTCCACCCGGGACAATAGGAACACCGGGGAGCTGTTTTTT. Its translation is CASSVSTRDNRNTGELFF. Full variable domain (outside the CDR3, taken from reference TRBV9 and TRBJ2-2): DSGVTQTPKHLITATGQRVTLRCSPRSGDLSVYWYQQSLDQGLQFLIQYYNGEERAKGNILERFSAQQFPDLHSELNLSSLELGDSALYFCASSVSTRDNRNTGELFFGEGSRLTVL.

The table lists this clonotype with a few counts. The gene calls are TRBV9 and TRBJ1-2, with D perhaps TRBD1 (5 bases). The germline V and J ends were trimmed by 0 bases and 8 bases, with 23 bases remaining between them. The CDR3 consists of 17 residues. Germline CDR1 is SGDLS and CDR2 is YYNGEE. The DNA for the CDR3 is TGTGCCAGCAGCGTAGAGGCGATGTGGTTACAGGTGACGGGCTACACCTTC. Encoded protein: CASSVEAMWLQVTGYTF.

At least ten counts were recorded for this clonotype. CDR3 DNA sequence: TGTGCCAGCAGCGTAGATTATCCTAGCACAGATACGCAGTATTTT. Translation: CASSVDYPSTDTQYF. The V and J genes are TRBV9 and TRBJ2-3; D call uncertain. Germline assignment: CDR1 SGDLS and CDR2 YYNGEE. This CDR3 region has 15 residues. Trimming left V 0 bases short and J 0 bases short, with 8 bases between.

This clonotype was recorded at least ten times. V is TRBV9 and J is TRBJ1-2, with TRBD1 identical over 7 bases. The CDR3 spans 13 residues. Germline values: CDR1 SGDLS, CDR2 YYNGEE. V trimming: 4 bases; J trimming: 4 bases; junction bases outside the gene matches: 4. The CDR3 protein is CASSMGQLYGYTF. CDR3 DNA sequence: TGTGCCAGCAGCATGGGACAGCTCTATGGCTACACCTTC.

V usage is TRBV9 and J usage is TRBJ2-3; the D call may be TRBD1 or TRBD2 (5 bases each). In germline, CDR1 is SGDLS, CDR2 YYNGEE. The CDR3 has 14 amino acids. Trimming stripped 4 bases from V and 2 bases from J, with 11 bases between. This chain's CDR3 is CASSRDPDTDTQYF. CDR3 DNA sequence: TGTGCCAGCAGCCGGGACCCTGACACAGATACGCAGTATTTT.